This entry lists 15 T cell receptor beta chains sequenced from one sample in a study of blood T cell repertoires in COVID-19. This table comes from immunoSEQ multiplex PCR, and its TCRdb copy is limited to in-frame clones, with some not included. The sample gives 200,000 to 300,000 clones, approximately 83% of which show up once; approximately 9.4% is in the top ten. Sequencing input: peripheral blood. The receptors shown here come from a woman at least 80 years old with acute or convalescent COVID-19.

This clone has a single count. V and J are TRBV2 and TRBJ1-6, with D possibly matching TRBD1 (5 bases). The CDR3 is 15 residues long. Germline values: CDR1 SNHLY, CDR2 FYNNEI. Between the trimmed V and J ends, which lost 3 bases and 8 bases, there was a span of 14 bases. The DNA for the CDR3 is TGTGCCAGCAGTGAGATGGGGAGGGGTGATTCACCCCTCCACTTT. Its translation: CASSEMGRGDSPLHF.

The genes are TRBV7-8 and TRBJ2-7, with TRBD1 matching 9 bases. With V trimmed by 5 bases and J by 2 bases, 13 bases remained unmatched. The CDR3 extends over 17 amino acids. The germline V gene encodes CDR1 SGHVS and CDR2 FQNEAQ. The CDR3 reads CASSPPGTGTATYEQYF. In DNA, the CDR3 is TGTGCCAGCAGCCCCCCCGGGACAGGGACAGCCACCTACGAGCAGTACTTC.

V usage is TRBV19 and J usage is TRBJ1-1; TRBD1 matches 9 bases. The junction had 7 bases not matched to a gene; V was cut back by 6 bases and J by 5 bases. This CDR3 spans 14 amino acids. Germline CDR1 LNHDA, CDR2 SQIVND (reference sequence). The CDR3 protein is CASSPQGARTEAFF. CDR3 coding DNA: TGTGCCAGTAGCCCACAGGGGGCTCGAACTGAAGCTTTCTTT.

The gene calls are TRBV5-1 and TRBJ2-7, with D perhaps matching TRBD2 (6 bases). CDR1 is SGHRS and CDR2 is YFSETQ in the germline V gene. V was pared by 2 bases and J by 6 bases, with 12 bases between. This CDR3 has 13 residues. Here the CDR3 DNA reads TGCGCCAGCAGCTTAAGGACCGGGGGCGAGCAGTACTTC. It codes for CASSLRTGGEQYF. The variable domain in full, with the rest retrieved from reference TRBV5-1 and TRBJ2-7, is KAGVTQTPRYLIKTRGQQVTLSCSPISGHRSVSWYQQTPGQGLQFLFEYFSETQRNKGNFPGRFSGRQFSNSRSEMNVSTLELGDSALYLCASSLRTGGEQYFGPGTRLTVT.

V and J are TRBV11-2 and TRBJ1-2; TRBD1 matches at 7 bases. The CDR3 sequence is 13 residues long. Germline CDR1 SGHAT, CDR2 FQNNGV. Losses at the gene ends were 5 bases for V and 4 bases for J; bases not matched to a gene: 4. The CDR3 DNA follows: TGTGCCAGCAGCCTTGCAGGGGGCTATGGCTACACCTTC. Its translation is CASSLAGGYGYTF. The whole variable domain, remainder taken from reference TRBV11-2 and TRBJ1-2, is EAGVAQSPRYKIIEKRQSVAFWCNPISGHATLYWYQQILGQGPKLLIQFQNNGVVDDSQLPKDRFSAERLKGVDSTLKIQPAKLEDSAVYLCASSLAGGYGYTFGSGTRLTVV.

The chain uses TRBV2 and TRBJ1-4, with D unclear. In germline, CDR1 is SNHLY, CDR2 FYNNEI. This CDR3 is 16 amino acids long. V was shortened by 1 base and J by 4 bases, with 13 bases between the two germline ends. In DNA, the CDR3 is TGTGCCAGCAGTGAAGAGGCACGGGGTTATAATGAAAAACTGTTTTTT. Encoded protein: CASSEEARGYNEKLFF.

J is TRBJ2-7 and V is TRBV28, with 8 bases that match TRBD1. CDR1 and CDR2 from the germline V gene are MDHEN and SYDVKM. CDR3 length: 19 residues. The V gene end was trimmed by 2 bases and the J gene end by 3 bases; junction bases not matched to a gene: 18. CDR3 nucleotides: TGTGCCAGCAGTTTAAAGGTGGGGACAGGCCCCCTCTCCTACTACGAGCAGTACTTC. Protein sequence: CASSLKVGTGPLSYYEQYF.

The DNA for the CDR3 is TGTGCCAGCAGTTTAGTGGGGGCTGGGCAAGAGACCCAGTACTTC. The encoded protein is CASSLVGAGQETQYF. The J gene is TRBJ2-5, the V gene TRBV28, with D perhaps matching TRBD1 (6 bases). CDR3 length: 15 amino acids. Germline CDR1 reads MDHEN; CDR2 reads SYDVKM. The ends were cut back, 2 bases at V and 2 bases at J, with 12 bases in the middle.

The chain recombines TRBV2 with TRBJ1-1, with D unresolved. With 6 bases removed from V and 0 bases from J, the gap between germline ends came to 14 bases. CDR3 length equals 15 residues. Germline V gene lookup returns CDR1 SNHLY and CDR2 FYNNEI. Here the CDR3 reads CASRGESNMNTEAFF. The CDR3 bases are TGTGCCAGCAGGGGAGAGAGCAACATGAACACTGAAGCTTTCTTT. Full variable domain (outside the CDR3, taken from reference TRBV2 and TRBJ1-1): EPEVTQTPSHQVTQMGQEVILRCVPISNHLYFYWYRQILGQKVEFLVSFYNNEISEKSEIFDDQFSVERPDGSNFTLKIRSTKLEDSAMYFCASRGESNMNTEAFFGQGTRLTVV.

This chain joins TRBV9 and TRBJ2-6; D gene unclear. This CDR3 contains 14 residues. The germline V gene has CDR1 SGDLS and CDR2 YYNGEE. Trimming took off 4 bases at V and 8 bases at J, with 13 bases between the two ends. CDR3 sequence: CASSSEVGPNVLTF. The CDR3 DNA reads as TGTGCCAGCAGCTCAGAGGTAGGCCCCAACGTCCTGACTTTC.

The CDR3 loop reads CASSGDRGGNQPQHF. CDR3 nucleotide sequence: TGTGCCAGCAGCGGGGACAGGGGTGGAAATCAGCCCCAGCATTTT. The V gene is TRBV6-5, the J gene TRBJ1-5, with 10 bases that match TRBD1. CDR3 length: 15 residues. V shed 6 bases, J shed 4 bases, and the junction held 6 bases outside the gene matches. The germline gives CDR1 MNHEY, CDR2 SVGAGI.

The chain has TRBV6-5 and TRBJ1-3; no clear D. The CDR3 is 13 residues long. Per the germline V gene, CDR1 is MNHEY and CDR2 is SVGAGI. V dropped 6 bases and J dropped 0 bases, with 6 bases sitting between them. CDR3 residues: CASSPNSGNTIYF. The CDR3 DNA follows: TGTGCCAGCAGCCCCAACTCTGGAAACACCATATATTTT.

The CDR3 spells CASSQGDRTTNEKLFF. For the CDR3, the DNA is TGCGCCAGCAGCCAAGGGGACAGAACAACTAATGAAAAACTGTTTTTT. V is TRBV4-1 and J is TRBJ1-4; 7 bases match TRBD1. The length of the CDR3 is 16 residues. Germline values: CDR1 MGHRA, CDR2 YSYEKL. The J segment lost 0 bases and the V segment lost 1 base, leaving 2 bases of the junction unmatched.

This chain links TRBV10-1 with TRBJ1-2, with a weak D call TRBD1 (6 bases). This CDR3 has 18 amino acids. The V end lost 0 bases, the J end lost 3 bases, and 20 bases lay between the germline ends. CDR1 is WNHNN, CDR2 SYGVQD, per germline (reference sequence). DNA for the CDR3: TGCGCCAGCAGTGAGTCGGGGGCTTCGGAAACAGCCTACTATGGCTACACCTTC. Residues: CASSESGASETAYYGYTF.

The J gene is TRBJ1-2, the V gene TRBV7-2; possibly TRBD1 for D (5 bases). The V end lost 1 base, the J end lost 2 bases, and 11 bases lay between the germline ends. Looked up from germline, CDR1 is SGHTA and CDR2 is FQGNSA. This CDR3 is built from 15 residues. CDR3 loop: CASSLVPDSNYGYTF. The CDR3 nucleotides read TGTGCCAGCAGCTTAGTTCCCGACAGCAACTATGGCTACACCTTC.